A selection of T cell receptor beta chains follows, all from one sample in a study of identical twins. One entry per CDR3 protein results from TCRdb running MiXCR on the 5' RACE reads. The sample records roughly 350,000 distinct CDR3 sequences, 9% to 10% being singletons. The sequenced material came from naive T cells sorted from blood. The receptors stem from a woman between 45 and 65 years old in good health. Each CDR3 is given with its conserved first and last residue. The D gene is left open where the match is weak. For some rows the clone size is stated as once, few or many, or as a class when expanded; others skip it.

size | J | V | D | CDR3 | DNA
- | TRBJ2-1 | TRBV5-1 | TRBD2 | CASSPTTSGRTYNEQFF | TGCGCCAGCAGCCCTACGACTAGCGGGAGGACATACAATGAGCAGTTCTTC
- | TRBJ2-1 | TRBV7-2 | - | CASSSMARNEQFF | TGTGCCAGCAGCTCGATGGCACGCAATGAGCAGTTCTTC
many | TRBJ2-3 | TRBV10-3 | - | CAISASGITDTQYF | TGTGCCATCAGTGCCTCCGGAATCACAGATACGCAGTATTTT
many | TRBJ2-3 | TRBV12-3/TRBV12-4 | - | CASSGYPGTQYF | TGTGCCAGCAGTGGCTACCCGGGTACGCAGTATTTT
many | TRBJ1-1 | TRBV5-1 | - | CASSLVGRNTEAFF | TGCGCCAGCAGCTTGGTCGGCAGGAACACTGAAGCTTTCTTT
few | TRBJ2-1 | TRBV9 | - | CASSVEALDGREQFF | TGTGCCAGCAGCGTAGAGGCCCTAGATGGAAGGGAGCAGTTCTTC
many | TRBJ2-5 | TRBV3-1 | - | CASSHRGGQETQYF | TGTGCCAGCAGCCACAGGGGGGGGCAAGAGACCCAGTACTTC
many | TRBJ2-1 | TRBV14 | - | CASSQGERRYNEQFF | TGTGCCAGCAGCCAAGGAGAGCGGAGGTACAATGAGCAGTTCTTC
many | TRBJ1-5 | TRBV20-1 | TRBD1 | CSASQGVSINQPQHF | TGCAGTGCTAGCCAGGGGGTATCCATCAATCAGCCCCAGCATTTT
- | TRBJ2-7 | TRBV20-1 | TRBD2 | CSARGGGGPIYEQYF | TGCAGTGCTAGAGGTGGGGGAGGGCCCATCTACGAGCAGTACTTC
- | TRBJ2-1 | TRBV10-2 | - | CASSGASSNYNEQFF | TGCGCCAGCAGCGGAGCGTCAAGTAACTACAATGAGCAGTTCTTC
few | TRBJ2-1 | TRBV14 | - | CASSQSPMYDEQFF | TGTGCCAGCAGCCAATCTCCGATGTACGATGAGCAGTTCTTC
- | TRBJ2-2 | TRBV5-4 | - | CASSSGAIGSGELFF | TGTGCCAGCAGCTCGGGGGCAATTGGCTCGGGGGAGCTGTTTTTT
- | TRBJ1-1 | TRBV30 | - | CAWKRGRGGTEAFF | TGTGCCTGGAAGCGGGGACGGGGCGGAACTGAAGCTTTCTTT